This T cell receptor (beta chain) was obtained from a study of neurological immune-mediated disorders. The overall study: Among approximately 34 multiple sclerosis patients, about 31 were relapsing-remitting and 3 were secondary progressive.

TCRdb used MiXCR to reprocess the 5' RACE reads, holding one entry per CDR3 protein. The table has some 80,000 distinct CDR3 sequences, under 4.5% seen once. Study findings and constraints: There was no clinical or MRI feature that showed an association with the multiple sclerosis repertoire cluster.

The CDR3 is 14 amino acids. V was cut by 1 base and J by 0 bases, with 6 bases left in between. Germline lookup yields CDR1 MGHRA and CDR2 YSYEKL. Time point here: longitudinal time-point 3. The sample holds many counts of this clonotype. Its antigen is unknown. The clonotype comes from a woman aged 60-75 years with multiple sclerosis. This chain links TRBV4-1 with TRBJ1-1; D is ambiguous. The specimen sequenced was PBMCs. Here the CDR3 DNA reads TGCGCCAGCAGCCAAGGGCCGATGAACACTGAAGCTTTCTTT. Translated: CASSQGPMNTEAFF.